This TCR beta chain stems from a study of cytomegalovirus exposure and HLA in healthy donors. Whole-study findings and limits: Across all donors, roughly uniform sequencing depth was an assumption of the presence/absence analyses.

PCR involved 60 Vbeta and 13 Jbeta primers. Clones were sequenced by immunoSEQ multiplex PCR, and TCRdb holds only the in-frame ones, with some missing. The data contain some 150,000 clones, roughly 73% of them singletons. Details on this clone: What it binds is unknown.

V shed 6 bases and J shed 3 bases, with 17 bases lying between them. Germline CDR1 is KGHSH and CDR2 is LQKENI. The CDR3 is 15 amino acids. The sample taken for sequencing was PBMCs. This sequence was found in a female donor in good health and CMV-seronegative. The chain employs TRBV18 and TRBJ1-1; tentative D call: TRBD1 (6 bases). The CDR3 reads CASSQNRVQDTEAFF. The CDR3, as DNA: TGTGCCAGCTCGCAAAACAGGGTTCAGGACACTGAAGCTTTCTTT.